This TCR beta chain was profiled in a study of CD4+ T cells in melanoma. Regarding this clone: Antigen: not known.

Study results and limitations: A reported correlation linked neoantigen-specific CD4+ T cells to CD8+, macrophage and B cell function. Diverse differentiation states were reported for melanoma neoantigen-specific CD4+ T cells.

The protocol was immunoSEQ multiplex PCR, while the TCRdb copy is restricted to in-frame clones and leaves out a portion. The sample contains some 110,000 clones, 92% of which appear only once. This CDR3 region has 17 residues. With V trimmed by 5 bases and J by 9 bases, 19 bases remained unmatched. Germline-derived CDR1 and CDR2 are SEHNR and FQNEAQ (reference sequence). The receptor was derived from a human donor with melanoma. Material for sequencing was peripheral blood. The chain has TRBV7-9 and TRBJ2-1; 7 positions match TRBD2. The CDR3, as DNA: TGTGCCAGCAGCGTCAATACCGGACTCGGCCGGGGGGTTGAGCAGTTCTTC. The encoded protein is CASSVNTGLGRGVEQFF.